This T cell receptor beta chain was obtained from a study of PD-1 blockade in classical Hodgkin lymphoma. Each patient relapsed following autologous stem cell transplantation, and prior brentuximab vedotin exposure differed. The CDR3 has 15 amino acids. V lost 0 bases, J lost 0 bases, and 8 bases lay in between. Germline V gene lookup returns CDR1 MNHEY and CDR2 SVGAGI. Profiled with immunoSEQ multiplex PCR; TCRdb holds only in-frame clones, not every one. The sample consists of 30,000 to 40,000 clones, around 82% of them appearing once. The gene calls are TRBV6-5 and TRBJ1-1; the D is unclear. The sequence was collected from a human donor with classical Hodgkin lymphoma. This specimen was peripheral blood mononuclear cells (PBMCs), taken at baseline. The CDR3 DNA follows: TGTGCCAGCAGTTACTCGACATTGATGAACACTGAAGCTTTCTTT. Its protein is CASSYSTLMNTEAFF.